The rows below give T cell receptor beta chains drawn from one sample of a study of identical twins. TCRdb passed the 5' RACE reads through MiXCR, listing each CDR3 protein once. Counted here are some 460,000 distinct CDR3 sequences, 14% occurring once; the ten biggest clones make up approximately 0.52%. The same data also contributed to another study, on yellow fever vaccine responses in identical twins.

Sequenced: CD4+ T cells sorted from blood. These receptors were collected from a woman aged 18-30 years in good health. Each CDR3 is given with its conserved first and last residue. Fields, in order: V gene, clone size, J gene, D gene, CDR3 protein, CDR3 DNA. D genes are given only for firm matches. Some rows have no size entry. The others give once, few or many, or a class for an expanded clone.

>TRBV5-1|NA|TRBJ2-3|NA
CASSLHGASTDTQYF
TGCGCCAGCAGCTTACACGGGGCTAGCACAGATACGCAGTATTTT
>TRBV2|few|TRBJ2-7|TRBD1
CASSEAFSGTGRLFYEQYF
TGTGCCAGCAGTGAAGCGTTCTCCGGGACAGGCAGATTGTTCTACGAGCAGTACTTC
>TRBV7-2|few|TRBJ1-2|NA
CASSFLQIPAGYTF
TGTGCCAGCAGCTTCTTACAGATACCTGCGGGCTACACCTTC
>TRBV5-1|NA|TRBJ2-1|NA
CASSSTGGGPNEQFF
TGCGCCAGCAGCTCCACAGGGGGAGGGCCGAATGAGCAGTTCTTC
>TRBV6-1|NA|TRBJ1-3|TRBD1
CASRPTGGSGNTIYF
TGTGCCAGCAGGCCAACAGGGGGCTCTGGAAACACCATATATTTT
>TRBV6-2/TRBV6-3|NA|TRBJ2-3|NA
CASSYILKADTQYF
TGTGCCAGCAGTTACATCCTCAAGGCAGATACGCAGTATTTT
>TRBV11-2|few|TRBJ1-1|NA
CASSFTPHGATEAFF
TGTGCCAGCAGCTTCACCCCTCATGGGGCCACTGAAGCTTTCTTT
>TRBV6-5|many|TRBJ1-4|NA
CASSYSIRSEKLFF
TGTGCCAGCAGTTACTCGATAAGGTCGGAAAAACTGTTTTTT
>TRBV19|few|TRBJ2-1|NA
CASSVTRGEQFF
TGTGCCAGTAGTGTGACAAGGGGTGAGCAGTTCTTC
>TRBV7-2|few|TRBJ2-6|NA
CASSLATSTGANVLTF
TGTGCCAGCAGCTTAGCCACCTCGACTGGGGCCAACGTCCTGACTTTC
>TRBV2|few|TRBJ2-7|NA
CASSGAGAEQYF
TGTGCCAGCAGCGGGGCGGGGGCCGAGCAGTACTTC
>TRBV2|NA|TRBJ1-1|TRBD1
CASRETGVTEAFF
TGTGCCAGCAGGGAGACAGGGGTAACTGAAGCTTTCTTT
>TRBV7-8|many|TRBJ1-2|NA
CASSLAQGYGYTF
TGTGCCAGCAGCTTAGCGCAGGGCTATGGCTACACCTTC
>TRBV5-1|many|TRBJ2-2|TRBD1
CASSLTPGTESTGELFF
TGCGCCAGCAGCTTGACCCCCGGGACAGAGTCCACCGGGGAGCTGTTTTTT
>TRBV12-3/TRBV12-4|few|TRBJ2-1|TRBD2
CASSLSQRGYNEQFF
TGTGCCAGCAGTTTATCCCAGCGGGGATACAATGAGCAGTTCTTC
>TRBV24-1|NA|TRBJ2-1|TRBD2
CATSVAGGPNEQFF
TGTGCCACCAGTGTAGCGGGAGGGCCCAATGAGCAGTTCTTC
>TRBV6-2/TRBV6-3|NA|TRBJ2-1|NA
CASSYYRGSLNEQFF
TGTGCCAGCAGTTACTATAGAGGGAGCCTGAATGAGCAGTTCTTC
>TRBV7-3|few|TRBJ1-1|NA
CASSIRLNTEAFF
TGTGCCAGCAGTATTAGACTGAACACTGAAGCTTTCTTT
>TRBV4-2|NA|TRBJ1-2|TRBD1
CASSQDTGQGYGYTF
TGTGCCAGCAGCCAAGATACCGGACAGGGTTATGGCTACACCTTC
>TRBV24-1|many|TRBJ2-3|NA
CATSGPGTDTQYF
TGTGCCACCAGTGGTCCAGGGACAGATACGCAGTATTTT
>TRBV14|few|TRBJ2-2|TRBD1
CASSPTRDRGTGELFF
TGTGCCAGCAGCCCTACCCGGGACAGGGGGACCGGGGAGCTGTTTTTT
>TRBV20-1|NA|TRBJ2-2|TRBD2
CSATSFGLAANTGELFF
TGCAGTGCGACAAGTTTCGGACTAGCGGCAAACACCGGGGAGCTGTTTTTT
>TRBV7-9|NA|TRBJ2-3|TRBD2
CASSLGLTSGSTDTQYF
TGTGCCAGCAGCTTAGGGTTGACTAGCGGGAGCACAGATACGCAGTATTTT
>TRBV10-3|many|TRBJ2-5|NA
CATAGKKETQYF
TGTGCCACTGCCGGGAAAAAAGAGACCCAGTACTTC
>TRBV3-1|NA|TRBJ2-2|NA
CASSQVENTGELFF
TGTGCCAGCAGCCAAGTTGAGAACACCGGGGAGCTGTTTTTT
>TRBV5-1|few|TRBJ2-1|NA
CASSWVPRGNEQFF
TGCGCCAGCTCCTGGGTCCCTCGTGGCAATGAGCAGTTCTTC
>TRBV9|NA|TRBJ2-1|TRBD2
CASSVGASGVNAEQFF
TGTGCCAGCAGCGTAGGGGCTAGCGGGGTCAATGCCGAGCAGTTCTTC
>TRBV29-1|NA|TRBJ2-3|NA
CSVAGGRGVTDTQYF
TGCAGCGTTGCGGGGGGCCGGGGGGTCACAGATACGCAGTATTTT
>TRBV7-9|NA|TRBJ2-1|TRBD2
CASSPEREWVLEQFF
TGTGCCAGCAGCCCTGAGCGGGAGTGGGTTCTTGAGCAGTTCTTC
>TRBV6-1|few|TRBJ2-7|TRBD1
CASSRDREPIYEQYF
TGTGCCAGCAGCCGAGACAGGGAGCCGATCTACGAGCAGTACTTC
>TRBV5-1|many|TRBJ2-5|TRBD1
CASSFGQGRQTQYF
TGCGCCAGCAGCTTCGGACAGGGGAGACAGACCCAGTACTTC
>TRBV6-6|few|TRBJ1-3|NA
CASSPFSGNTIYF
TGTGCCAGCAGTCCTTTCTCTGGAAACACCATATATTTT
>TRBV12-3/TRBV12-4|NA|TRBJ1-5|NA
CASSFSRAINQPQHF
TGTGCCAGCAGTTTTTCACGGGCTATCAATCAGCCCCAGCATTTT
>TRBV7-8|NA|TRBJ1-1|NA
CASRTTGAEAFF
TGTGCCAGCAGGACGACGGGGGCTGAAGCTTTCTTT
>TRBV5-1|NA|TRBJ2-3|TRBD1
CASSSGTGGNTDTQYF
TGCGCCAGCAGCTCAGGGACAGGGGGCAATACAGATACGCAGTATTTT
>TRBV28|NA|TRBJ1-2|TRBD1
CASSRSGGIRYTF
TGTGCCAGCAGTAGGTCAGGGGGCATTCGCTACACCTTC
>TRBV14|NA|TRBJ1-1|NA
CASSPLGGNTEAFF
TGTGCCAGCAGCCCCCTCGGGGGGAACACTGAAGCTTTCTTT
>TRBV6-2/TRBV6-3|few|TRBJ2-4|TRBD2
CASSYSSGLAGGAGNF
TGTGCCAGCAGTTACTCTTCGGGACTAGCGGGAGGAGCTGGCAACTTC
>TRBV5-1|NA|TRBJ2-7|TRBD1
CASSFRDRGSEQYF
TGCGCCAGCAGCTTCCGGGACAGGGGGTCCGAGCAGTACTTC
>TRBV5-8|NA|TRBJ2-6|NA
CASSLGSPKGANVLTF
TGTGCCAGCAGCTTAGGATCACCTAAAGGGGCCAACGTCCTGACTTTC
>TRBV19|few|TRBJ1-4|NA
CASSSRHNEKLFF
TGTGCCAGTAGTAGTCGTCATAATGAAAAACTGTTTTTT
>TRBV5-1|NA|TRBJ2-7|TRBD1
CASSPDRGQWYEQYF
TGCGCCAGCAGCCCGGACAGGGGGCAATGGTACGAGCAGTACTTC
>TRBV6-2/TRBV6-3|once|TRBJ2-7|TRBD2
CASTWGGRGEQYF
TGTGCCAGCACCTGGGGCGGGAGAGGCGAGCAGTACTTC
>TRBV29-1|few|TRBJ1-1|NA
CSVEGSGVNTEAFF
TGCAGCGTTGAAGGGTCCGGAGTTAACACTGAAGCTTTCTTT
>TRBV7-2|NA|TRBJ2-7|TRBD1
CASSLEGTGTYEQYF
TGTGCCAGCAGCTTAGAGGGGACAGGGACCTACGAGCAGTACTTC
>TRBV6-2/TRBV6-3|NA|TRBJ2-1|NA
CASSQGTIARHYNEQFF
TGTGCCAGCAGTCAGGGAACCATCGCCAGGCACTACAATGAGCAGTTCTTC
>TRBV12-3/TRBV12-4|many|TRBJ2-3|TRBD1
CASSRNRDRLTDTQYF
TGTGCCAGCAGTAGAAACCGGGACAGGCTAACAGATACGCAGTATTTT
>TRBV14|NA|TRBJ2-6|NA
CASSQLSIEQPLSGANVLTF
TGTGCCAGCAGCCAACTGTCAATCGAACAGCCCCTCTCTGGGGCCAACGTCCTGACTTTC
>TRBV28|few|TRBJ2-7|TRBD1
CASSPGTVSREQYF
TGTGCCAGCAGCCCCGGGACAGTCTCTAGGGAGCAGTACTTC
>TRBV6-6|NA|TRBJ1-2|NA
CASTNREGYGYTF
TGTGCCAGCACGAACAGGGAGGGCTATGGCTACACCTTC
>TRBV11-2|NA|TRBJ2-1|NA
CASSRTQNSNEQFF
TGTGCCAGCAGCCGTACCCAAAACTCCAATGAGCAGTTCTTC
>TRBV12-3/TRBV12-4|many|TRBJ1-6|NA
CASSFSWGVDSPLHF
TGTGCCAGCAGTTTTAGTTGGGGGGTGGATTCACCCCTCCACTTT
>TRBV5-1|many|TRBJ2-7|NA
CASSWASGVPYEQYF
TGCGCCAGCAGCTGGGCGTCCGGGGTCCCCTACGAGCAGTACTTC
>TRBV7-9|NA|TRBJ2-1|NA
CASSSPGTPNNEQFF
TGTGCCAGCAGCTCCCCCGGGACTCCAAACAATGAGCAGTTCTTC